The 11 T cell receptor beta chains reported below all come from one sample, sequenced in a study of response to subunit inactivated influenza vaccine. Using its own MiXCR run on the RT-PCR reads, TCRdb lists one record per CDR3 protein. The sample lists 650,000 or so distinct CDR3 sequences, about 14% occurring once. The sample in question was PBMCs from blood, obtained 14 days before vaccination. The receptor set was obtained from a man over 45 who received an inactivated influenza vaccine.

This clonotype was counted between two and nine times. CDR3 in DNA: TGTGCCAGCAGCTTGTCGGGACAGGTTAACTATGGCTACACCTTC. Protein sequence: CASSLSGQVNYGYTF. The gene calls are TRBV5-6 and TRBJ1-2; 8 nucleotides agree with TRBD1. The CDR3 is 15 amino acids. Germline CDR1 and CDR2: SGHDT and YYEEEE. J gave up 1 base and V 1 base, and 3 bases lay outside the gene matches.

The J gene is TRBJ1-6, the V gene TRBV6-1; D perhaps matches TRBD1 (6 bases). V lost 8 bases to trimming and J lost 6 bases, with 11 bases between them. The CDR3 consists of 13 residues. Germline-derived CDR1 and CDR2 are MNHNS and SASEGT. CDR3 sequence (DNA): TGTGCCAGCGGGGGGGCGCGTAATTCACCCCTCCACTTT. Translated, it gives CASGGARNSPLHF.

This clonotype was seen repeatedly, ten times or more. V is TRBV12-3 or TRBV12-4 and J is TRBJ2-2; 7 nucleotides match TRBD1. Losses at the gene ends were 6 bases for V and 2 bases for J; bases not matched to a gene: 6. The CDR3 is 15 amino acids. CDR3 bases: TGTGCCAGCAGGAAGACAGGGATAAACACCGGGGAGCTGTTTTTT. It is translated as CASRKTGINTGELFF.

This clonotype was found a few times. The chain links TRBV6-6 to TRBJ1-2; D not certain. V lost 3 bases and J 0 bases, leaving 5 bases between the germline ends. Germline values: CDR1 MNHNY, CDR2 SVGAGI (reference sequence). This CDR3 is 13 amino acids long. This CDR3 reads CASSYDSNYGYTF. DNA for the CDR3: TGTGCCAGCAGTTATGATTCTAACTATGGCTACACCTTC.

This chain joins TRBV20-1 and TRBJ2-5, with a weak D call TRBD1 (5 bases). There are 11 residues in the CDR3. Germline CDR1 is DFQATT and CDR2 is SNEGSKA (reference sequence). Trimming left V 7 bases short and J 5 bases short, with 11 bases between. CDR3 nucleotides: TGCAGTGGGAACAGGAAGGAGACCCAGTACTTC. Its protein is CSGNRKETQYF.

The rearrangement links TRBV30 to TRBJ2-5, with 7 bases lining up with TRBD2. The CDR3 contains 12 residues. V was pared by 4 bases and J by 2 bases, with 1 base of the junction left unmatched. Germline assignment: CDR1 GTSNPN and CDR2 SVGIG (reference sequence). Here the CDR3 reads CAWNGGQETQYF. The CDR3 bases are TGTGCCTGGAACGGGGGGCAAGAGACCCAGTACTTC.

This chain links TRBV12-3 or TRBV12-4 with TRBJ1-5; D is uncertain. V lost 3 bases to trimming and J lost 6 bases, with 15 bases between them. The CDR3 is 15 residues long. CDR3: CASSFSSQKVQPQHF. CDR3 nucleotide sequence: TGTGCCAGCAGTTTTAGTTCACAAAAAGTTCAGCCCCAGCATTTT.

The genes are TRBV7-9 and TRBJ2-7; D possibly corresponds to TRBD2 (6 bases). Per germline, CDR1 SEHNR and CDR2 FQNEAQ (reference sequence). The CDR3 runs to 15 residues. V shed 1 base and J shed 7 bases, with 17 bases lying between them. CDR3 residues: CASSLGAGFPTEQYF. CDR3 nucleotides: TGTGCCAGCAGCTTAGGAGCGGGCTTCCCGACGGAGCAGTACTTC.

A few counts support this clonotype. The chain uses TRBV20-1 and TRBJ2-7, with TRBD2 as a possible D gene (5 bases). Germline values: CDR1 DFQATT, CDR2 SNEGSKA (reference sequence). Deletions cut 3 bases from V and 1 base from J, with 13 bases between. The CDR3 length is 14 residues. CDR3 in DNA: TGCAGTGCTAGCCCGACGGACTCTTCCTACGAGCAGTACTTC. It codes for CSASPTDSSYEQYF.

The V call is TRBV4-3, the J call TRBJ2-3, with TRBD2 identical over 9 bases. The V gene's germline CDR1 is LGHNA and CDR2 YSLEER. V lost 0 bases and J lost 0; bases outside the gene matches: 4. The CDR3 loop spans 17 amino acids. CDR3 in amino acids: CASSQDGGGGSTDTQYF. The CDR3 DNA follows: TGCGCCAGCAGCCAAGATGGCGGGGGGGGAAGCACAGATACGCAGTATTTT.

The gene calls are TRBV5-1 and TRBJ1-1; no reliable D call. V was shortened by 0 bases and J by 3 bases, with 6 bases between the two germline ends. This CDR3 comprises 13 residues. The germline gives CDR1 SGHRS, CDR2 YFSETQ. CDR3 sequence reads: CASSLVKDTEAFF. The CDR3 DNA reads TGCGCCAGCAGCTTGGTAAAGGACACTGAAGCTTTCTTT. The full variable domain, with the rest looked up from reference TRBV5-1 and TRBJ1-1, is KAGVTQTPRYLIKTRGQQVTLSCSPISGHRSVSWYQQTPGQGLQFLFEYFSETQRNKGNFPGRFSGRQFSNSRSEMNVSTLELGDSALYLCASSLVKDTEAFFGQGTRLTVV.